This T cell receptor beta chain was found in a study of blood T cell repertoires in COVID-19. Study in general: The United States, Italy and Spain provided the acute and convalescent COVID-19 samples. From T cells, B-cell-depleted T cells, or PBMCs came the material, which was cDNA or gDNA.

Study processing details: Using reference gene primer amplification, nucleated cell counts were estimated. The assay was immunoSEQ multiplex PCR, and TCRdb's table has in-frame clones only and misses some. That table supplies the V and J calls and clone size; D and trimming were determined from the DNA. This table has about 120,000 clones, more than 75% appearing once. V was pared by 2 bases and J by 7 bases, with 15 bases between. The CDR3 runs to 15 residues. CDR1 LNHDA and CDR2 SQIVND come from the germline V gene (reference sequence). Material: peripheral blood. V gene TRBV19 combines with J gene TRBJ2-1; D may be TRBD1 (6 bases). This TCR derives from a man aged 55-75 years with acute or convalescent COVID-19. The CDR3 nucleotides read TGTGCCAGTAGTATATTGGCAGGGGATCGGAATGAGCAGTTCTTC. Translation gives CASSILAGDRNEQFF.